This T cell receptor beta chain emerged from a study of response to subunit inactivated influenza vaccine. General study results and limits: T cells newly recruited by each seasonal influenza vaccination are few, the authors suggested.

The CDR3 totals 16 residues. V dropped 2 bases and J dropped 1 base, with 15 bases sitting between them. CDR1 and CDR2 from the germline V gene are SGHDT and YYEEEE. TCRdb used MiXCR to reprocess the RT-PCR reads, holding one entry per CDR3 protein. The sample contains 550,000 to 800,000 distinct CDR3 sequences, around 16% of which appear only once. This clonotype has a handful of counts. The antigen is unknown. The sequences come from PBMCs from blood, collected approximately 13 days after vaccination. The J gene is TRBJ1-1, the V gene TRBV5-6; D is unclear. This TCR came from a man between 50 and 59 years old who received an inactivated influenza vaccine. The CDR3 reads CASSLGAQPKNTEAFF. The DNA for the CDR3 is TGTGCCAGCAGCTTAGGTGCACAGCCGAAGAACACTGAAGCTTTCTTT.